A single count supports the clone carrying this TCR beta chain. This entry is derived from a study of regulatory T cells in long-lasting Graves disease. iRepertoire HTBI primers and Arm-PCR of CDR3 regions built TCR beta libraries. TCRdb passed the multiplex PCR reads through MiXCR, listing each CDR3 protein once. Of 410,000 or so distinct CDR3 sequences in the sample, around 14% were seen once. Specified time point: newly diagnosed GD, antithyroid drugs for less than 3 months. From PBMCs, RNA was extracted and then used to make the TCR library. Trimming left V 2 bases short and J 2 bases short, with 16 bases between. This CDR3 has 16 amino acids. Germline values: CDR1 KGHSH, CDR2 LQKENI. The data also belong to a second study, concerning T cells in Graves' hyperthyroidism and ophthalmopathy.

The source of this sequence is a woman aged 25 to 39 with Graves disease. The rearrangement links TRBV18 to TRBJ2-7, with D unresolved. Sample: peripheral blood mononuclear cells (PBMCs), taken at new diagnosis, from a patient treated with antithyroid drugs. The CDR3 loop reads CASSPILDRSPYEQYF. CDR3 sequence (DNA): TGTGCCAGCTCACCAATTCTGGACCGATCCCCCTACGAGCAGTACTTC.